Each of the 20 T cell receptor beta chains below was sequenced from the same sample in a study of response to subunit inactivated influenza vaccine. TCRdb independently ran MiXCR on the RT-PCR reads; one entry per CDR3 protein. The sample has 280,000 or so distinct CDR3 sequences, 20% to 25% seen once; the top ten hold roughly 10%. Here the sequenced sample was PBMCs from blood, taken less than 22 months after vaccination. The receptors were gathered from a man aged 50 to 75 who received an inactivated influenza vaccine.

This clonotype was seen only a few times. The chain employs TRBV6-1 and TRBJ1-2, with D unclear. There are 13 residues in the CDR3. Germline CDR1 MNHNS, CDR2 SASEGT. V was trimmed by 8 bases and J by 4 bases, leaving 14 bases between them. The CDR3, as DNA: TGTGCCAGCGACCCTGACGGTACCTATGGCTACACCTTC. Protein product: CASDPDGTYGYTF.

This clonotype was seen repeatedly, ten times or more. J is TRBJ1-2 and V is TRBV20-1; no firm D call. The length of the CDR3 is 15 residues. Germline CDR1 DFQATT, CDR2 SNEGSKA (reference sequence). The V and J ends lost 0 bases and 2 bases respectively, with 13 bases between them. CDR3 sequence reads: CSARDLRGPNYGYTF. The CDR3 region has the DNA TGCAGTGCTAGAGATCTAAGAGGGCCGAACTATGGCTACACCTTC.

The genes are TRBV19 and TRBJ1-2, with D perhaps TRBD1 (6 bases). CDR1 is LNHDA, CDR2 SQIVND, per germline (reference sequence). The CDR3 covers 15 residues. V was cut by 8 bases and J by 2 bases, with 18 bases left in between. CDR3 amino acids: CASFHGGGQNYGYTF. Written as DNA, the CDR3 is TGTGCCAGTTTCCACGGGGGGGGCCAAAACTATGGCTACACCTTC.

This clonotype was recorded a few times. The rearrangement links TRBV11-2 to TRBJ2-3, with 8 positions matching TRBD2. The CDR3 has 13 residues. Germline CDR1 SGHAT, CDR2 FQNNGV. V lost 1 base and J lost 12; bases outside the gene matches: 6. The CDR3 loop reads CASSLAFSGAQYF. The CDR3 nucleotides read TGTGCCAGCAGCTTAGCATTTAGCGGGGCCCAGTATTTT.

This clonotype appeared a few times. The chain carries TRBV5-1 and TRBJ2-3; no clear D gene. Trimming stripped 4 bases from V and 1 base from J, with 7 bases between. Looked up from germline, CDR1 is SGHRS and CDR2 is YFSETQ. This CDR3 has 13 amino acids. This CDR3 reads CASSPDGTDTQYF. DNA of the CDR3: TGCGCCAGCAGCCCGGATGGCACAGATACGCAGTATTTT.

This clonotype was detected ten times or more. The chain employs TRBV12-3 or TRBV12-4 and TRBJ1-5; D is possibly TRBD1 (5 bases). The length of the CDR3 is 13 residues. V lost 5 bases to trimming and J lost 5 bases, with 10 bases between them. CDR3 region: CASSVRGYQPQHF. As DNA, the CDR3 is TGTGCCAGCAGTGTGAGGGGTTATCAGCCCCAGCATTTT.

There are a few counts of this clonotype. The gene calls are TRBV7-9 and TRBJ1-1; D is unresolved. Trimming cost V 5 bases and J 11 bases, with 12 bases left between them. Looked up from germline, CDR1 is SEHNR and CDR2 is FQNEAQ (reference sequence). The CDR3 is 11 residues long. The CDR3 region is CASSGLQGAFF. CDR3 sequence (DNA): TGTGCCAGCAGCGGGCTTCAAGGGGCTTTCTTT.

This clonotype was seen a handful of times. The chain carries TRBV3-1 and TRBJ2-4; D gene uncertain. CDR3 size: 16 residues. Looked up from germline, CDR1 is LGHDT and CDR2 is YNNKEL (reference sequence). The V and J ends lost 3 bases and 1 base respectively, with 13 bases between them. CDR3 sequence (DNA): TGTGCCAGCAGCCAGGGGTTAGTTGTGGCCAAAAACATTCAGTACTTC. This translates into CASSQGLVVAKNIQYF.

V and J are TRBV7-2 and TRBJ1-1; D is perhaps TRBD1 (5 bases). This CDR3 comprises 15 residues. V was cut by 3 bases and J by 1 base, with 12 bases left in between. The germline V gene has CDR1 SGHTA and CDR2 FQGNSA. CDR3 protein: CASSFSGWGNTEAFF. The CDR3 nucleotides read TGTGCCAGCAGCTTTTCAGGGTGGGGGAACACTGAAGCTTTCTTT.

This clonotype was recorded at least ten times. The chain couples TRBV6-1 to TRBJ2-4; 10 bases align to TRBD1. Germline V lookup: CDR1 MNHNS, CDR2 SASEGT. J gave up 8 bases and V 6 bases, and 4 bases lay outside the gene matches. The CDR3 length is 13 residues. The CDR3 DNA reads TGTGCCAGCAGCTTGGGACAGGGGTACATTCAGTACTTC. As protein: CASSLGQGYIQYF.

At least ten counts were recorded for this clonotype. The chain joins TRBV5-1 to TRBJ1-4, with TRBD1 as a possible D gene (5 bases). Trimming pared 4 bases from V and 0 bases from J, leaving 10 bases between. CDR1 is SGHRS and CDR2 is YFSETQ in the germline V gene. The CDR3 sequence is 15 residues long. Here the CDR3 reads CASSPGSATNEKLFF. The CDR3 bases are TGCGCCAGCAGCCCAGGGTCCGCAACTAATGAAAAACTGTTTTTT. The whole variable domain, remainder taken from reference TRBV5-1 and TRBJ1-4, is KAGVTQTPRYLIKTRGQQVTLSCSPISGHRSVSWYQQTPGQGLQFLFEYFSETQRNKGNFPGRFSGRQFSNSRSEMNVSTLELGDSALYLCASSPGSATNEKLFFGSGTQLSVL.

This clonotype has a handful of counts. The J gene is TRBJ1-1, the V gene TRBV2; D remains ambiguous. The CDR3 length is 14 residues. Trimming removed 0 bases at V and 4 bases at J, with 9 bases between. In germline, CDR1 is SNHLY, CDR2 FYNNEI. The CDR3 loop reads CASSEAQLTTEAFF. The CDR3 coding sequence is TGTGCCAGCAGTGAAGCGCAGCTGACCACTGAAGCTTTCTTT.

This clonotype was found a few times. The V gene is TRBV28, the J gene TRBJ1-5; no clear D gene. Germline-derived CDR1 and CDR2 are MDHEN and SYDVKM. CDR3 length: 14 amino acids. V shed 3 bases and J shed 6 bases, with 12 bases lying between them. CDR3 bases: TGTGCCAGCAGTTTTGTTCTGGGCGGTCAGCCCCAGCATTTT. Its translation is CASSFVLGGQPQHF. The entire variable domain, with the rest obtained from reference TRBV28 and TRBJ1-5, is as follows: DVKVTQSSRYLVKRTGEKVFLECVQDMDHENMFWYRQDPGLGLRLIYFSYDVKMKEKGDIPEGYSVSREKKERFSLILESASTNQTSMYLCASSFVLGGQPQHFGDGTRLSIL.

DNA for the CDR3: TGCAGTGCCCCGAGGGGGGATACGCAGTATTTT. As protein: CSAPRGDTQYF. The rearrangement links TRBV20-1 to TRBJ2-3, with D tentatively TRBD1 (6 bases). The CDR3 is 11 residues long. The germline V gene has CDR1 DFQATT and CDR2 SNEGSKA (reference sequence). Deletions cut 6 bases from V and 6 bases from J, with 10 bases between.

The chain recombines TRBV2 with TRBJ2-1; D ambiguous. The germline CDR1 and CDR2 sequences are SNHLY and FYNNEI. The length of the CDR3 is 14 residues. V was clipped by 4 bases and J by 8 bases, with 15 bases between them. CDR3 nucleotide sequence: TGTGCCAGCAGTGTCTTATTCAACGAAGATGAGCAGTTCTTC. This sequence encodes CASSVLFNEDEQFF.

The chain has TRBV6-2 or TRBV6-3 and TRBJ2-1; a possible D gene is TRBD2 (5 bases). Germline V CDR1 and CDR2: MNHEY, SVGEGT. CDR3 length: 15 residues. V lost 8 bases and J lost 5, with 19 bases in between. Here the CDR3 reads CASFLYPGLHNEQFF. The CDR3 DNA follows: TGTGCCAGCTTCCTTTACCCCGGACTCCACAATGAGCAGTTCTTC.

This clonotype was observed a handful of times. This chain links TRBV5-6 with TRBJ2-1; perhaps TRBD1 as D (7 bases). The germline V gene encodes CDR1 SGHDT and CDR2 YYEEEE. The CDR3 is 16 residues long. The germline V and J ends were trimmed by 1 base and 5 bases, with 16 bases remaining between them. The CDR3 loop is CASSLFGRGRNNEQFF. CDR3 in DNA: TGTGCCAGCAGCTTGTTTGGCAGGGGGAGGAACAATGAGCAGTTCTTC.

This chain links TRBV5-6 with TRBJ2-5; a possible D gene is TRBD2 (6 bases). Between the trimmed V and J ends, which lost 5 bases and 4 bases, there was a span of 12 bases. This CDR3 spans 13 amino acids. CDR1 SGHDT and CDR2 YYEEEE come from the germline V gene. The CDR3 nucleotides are TGTGCCAGCAGTTCGGGACTTCTAGAGACCCAGTACTTC. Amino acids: CASSSGLLETQYF.

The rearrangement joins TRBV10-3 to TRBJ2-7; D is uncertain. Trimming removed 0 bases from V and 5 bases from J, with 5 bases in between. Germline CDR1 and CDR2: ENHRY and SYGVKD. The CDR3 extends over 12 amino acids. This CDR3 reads CAISESTNEQYF. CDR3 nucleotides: TGTGCCATCAGTGAGTCTACTAACGAGCAGTACTTC.

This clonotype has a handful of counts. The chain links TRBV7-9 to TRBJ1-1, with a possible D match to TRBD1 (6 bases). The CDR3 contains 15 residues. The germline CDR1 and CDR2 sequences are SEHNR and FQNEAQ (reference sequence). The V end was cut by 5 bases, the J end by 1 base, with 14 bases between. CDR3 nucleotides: TGTGCCAGCAGCCTGGATGCCAGGGGGAACACTGAAGCTTTCTTT. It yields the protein CASSLDARGNTEAFF.